The 7 T cell receptor beta chains given below trace back to one sample, sequenced in a study of blood T cell repertoires in COVID-19. Profiled with immunoSEQ multiplex PCR; TCRdb holds only in-frame clones, not every one. The sample includes approximately 350,000 clones, more than 70% of them seen just once. The specimen was peripheral blood. These receptors were collected from a woman aged 25 to 39 with COVID-19, enrolled during active disease.

The J gene is TRBJ2-3, the V gene TRBV6-6, with 10 bases aligning to TRBD2. V was clipped by 10 bases and J by 9 bases; unmatched bases: 10. CDR1 MNHNY and CDR2 SVGAGI come from the germline V gene (reference sequence). CDR3 length: 13 residues. CDR3 sequence: CAIQREGRGTQYF. CDR3 DNA sequence: TGTGCCATCCAGCGGGAGGGCCGGGGCACGCAGTATTTT.

This chain connects TRBV7-9 to TRBJ2-1; 9 bases agree with TRBD2. The CDR3 has 14 amino acids. Germline CDR1 SEHNR, CDR2 FQNEAQ (reference sequence). The V segment lost 9 bases and the J segment 0 bases; nucleotides outside the gene matches: 3. The CDR3 nucleotides read TGTGCCAGTACGACTAGCGGCTCCTACAATGAGCAGTTCTTC. It encodes CASTTSGSYNEQFF.

The rearrangement joins TRBV5-6 to TRBJ1-2; a possible D gene is TRBD1 (6 bases). CDR3 length: 15 amino acids. Germline V gene lookup returns CDR1 SGHDT and CDR2 YYEEEE. V shed 4 bases and J shed 1 base, with 14 bases lying between them. The CDR3 here is CASSVDSYINYGYTF. CDR3 in DNA: TGTGCCAGCAGCGTGGACAGCTACATTAACTATGGCTACACCTTC.

The chain links TRBV6-5 to TRBJ1-1; possible D gene TRBD1, 5 bases. This CDR3 contains 15 residues. V was clipped by 6 bases and J by 3 bases, with 17 bases between them. Germline V gene lookup returns CDR1 MNHEY and CDR2 SVGAGI. The CDR3 bases are TGTGCCAGCAGCCCCCACGGGGGGGTGGACACTGAAGCTTTCTTT. Amino acids: CASSPHGGVDTEAFF.

V is TRBV9 and J is TRBJ1-4; D not resolved. The CDR3 is 16 residues long. Germline V gene sequence: CDR1 SGDLS, CDR2 YYNGEE. V lost 1 base to trimming and J lost 4 bases, with 14 bases between them. CDR3 DNA sequence: TGTGCCAGCAGCGTACAATCGTGGCGGAGTAATGAAAAACTGTTTTTT. It is translated as CASSVQSWRSNEKLFF.

The V call is TRBV11-3, the J call TRBJ2-7; 8 positions agree with TRBD2. The CDR3 covers 13 residues. V lost 1 base and J lost 9; bases outside the gene matches: 5. Germline assignment: CDR1 SGHNT and CDR2 YENEEA. CDR3 residues: CASSLGVAGRQYV. CDR3 coding DNA: TGTGCCAGCAGCTTAGGGGTAGCGGGAAGGCAGTACGTC.

The chain carries TRBV3-1 (or the pseudogene TRBV3-2) and TRBJ2-6, with 8 bases matching TRBD1. This CDR3 is 15 amino acids long. Germline V CDR1 and CDR2: LGHDT, YNNKEL (reference sequence). V gave up 5 bases and J gave up 2 bases; unmatched junction bases: 2. As DNA, the CDR3 is TGTGCCAGCAGCTCACAGGGGGCTGGGGCCAACGTCCTGACTTTC. Translated: CASSSQGAGANVLTF.